The 8 T cell receptor beta chains in this list originate from one sample, sequenced in a study of T-cell memory formation after mild COVID-19. TCRdb redid the calling of the 5' RACE reads with MiXCR, one entry per CDR3 protein. Of around 200,000 distinct CDR3 sequences listed, 16% are singletons. Material: PBMCs or a T cell subset sorted from them (not recorded which). The origin of the receptors is an adult woman who had mild COVID-19 (a few samples of this study predate the infection). Cell type and time point are not known.

The V and J genes are TRBV24-1 and TRBJ2-5, with D unresolved. With 4 bases removed from V and 2 bases from J, the gap between germline ends came to 13 bases. Germline loops: CDR1 KGHDR, CDR2 SFDVKD. The CDR3 spans 15 residues. The CDR3 is CATSDPRQSQETQYF. The CDR3 DNA reads as TGTGCCACCAGTGACCCAAGACAATCTCAAGAGACCCAGTACTTC.

V usage is TRBV12-3 or TRBV12-4 and J usage is TRBJ2-1, with 8 bases identical to TRBD1. V shed 4 bases, J shed 8 bases, and the junction held 7 bases outside the gene matches. This CDR3 has 14 amino acids. The CDR3 loop is CASSYRGSSDEQFF. CDR3 coding DNA: TGTGCCAGCAGTTACAGGGGGTCGAGCGATGAGCAGTTCTTC.

The CDR3 spells CASSQRSLATYEQYF. The CDR3 region has the DNA TGTGCCAGCAGTCAAAGATCCCTAGCGACCTACGAGCAGTACTTC. The chain carries TRBV6-5 and TRBJ2-7; D possibly corresponds to TRBD2 (6 bases). The V gene lost 5 bases and the J gene lost 2 bases, with 16 bases spanning the gap. This CDR3 has 15 amino acids. The germline V gene encodes CDR1 MNHEY and CDR2 SVGAGI.

The chain couples TRBV20-1 to TRBJ1-1, with D perhaps matching TRBD1 (5 bases). This CDR3 is built from 12 residues. CDR1 and CDR2 from the germline V gene are DFQATT and SNEGSKA (reference sequence). The V end lost 3 bases, the J end lost 4 bases, and 9 bases lay between the germline ends. The CDR3 DNA reads as TGCAGTGCTAGCTTTGACAGCACTGAAGCTTTCTTT. Translated: CSASFDSTEAFF.

The rearrangement links TRBV6-2 or TRBV6-3 to TRBJ2-6; D unclear. The CDR3 is made up of 15 amino acids. Germline CDR1 MNHEY, CDR2 SVGEGT. V was cut by 7 bases and J by 1 base, with 11 bases left in between. CDR3 in DNA: TGTGCCAGCACGAAGATATCGTCTGGGGCCAACGTCCTGACTTTC. Protein product: CASTKISSGANVLTF.

The chain couples TRBV29-1 to TRBJ2-7, with TRBD1 matching over 10 bases. Germline values: CDR1 SQVTM, CDR2 ANQGSEA. CDR3 length: 12 amino acids. The V gene end was trimmed by 7 bases and the J gene end by 2 bases; junction bases not matched to a gene: 2. The CDR3 here is CSAGQGTYEQYF. The DNA of the CDR3 is TGCAGCGCGGGACAGGGGACCTACGAGCAGTACTTC.

V gene TRBV7-3 combines with J gene TRBJ2-1; 13 bases match TRBD2. Germline V lookup: CDR1 SGHTA, CDR2 FQGTGA. The CDR3 is made up of 15 amino acids. The J segment lost 8 bases and the V segment lost 3 bases, leaving 4 bases of the junction unmatched. DNA for the CDR3: TGTGCCAGCAGCTTGTGGACTAGCGGGAGCGATGAGCAGTTCTTC. It encodes CASSLWTSGSDEQFF.

V and J are TRBV20-1 and TRBJ2-5; TRBD2 agrees at 9 bases. Germline V CDR1 and CDR2: DFQATT, SNEGSKA (reference sequence). CDR3 length: 15 amino acids. J lost 1 base, V lost 3 bases, and 6 bases had no gene match. The CDR3 nucleotides read TGCAGTGCTAGCTGGACTAGCGTTGGCCAAGAGACCCAGTACTTC. It codes for CSASWTSVGQETQYF.